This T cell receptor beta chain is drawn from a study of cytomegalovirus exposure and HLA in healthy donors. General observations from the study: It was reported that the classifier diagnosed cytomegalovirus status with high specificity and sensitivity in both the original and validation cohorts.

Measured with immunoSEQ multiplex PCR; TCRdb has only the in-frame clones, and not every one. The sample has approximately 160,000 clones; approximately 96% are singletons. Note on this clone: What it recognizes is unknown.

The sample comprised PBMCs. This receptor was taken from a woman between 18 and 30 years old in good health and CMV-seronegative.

CDR3 protein: CASSPGTGIFYGYTF. The DNA for the CDR3 is TGTGCCAGCTCACCTGGGACAGGCATATTCTATGGCTACACCTTC. This chain uses TRBV18 with TRBJ1-2; 8 bases agree with TRBD1. Germline V gives CDR1 KGHSH, CDR2 LQKENI. This CDR3 spans 15 amino acids. V shed 3 bases and J 4 bases; nucleotides not matched to a gene: 7.